This T cell receptor beta chain was documented in a study of cytomegalovirus exposure and HLA in healthy donors. Study findings and constraints: In a later analysis, most CMV-associated TCR beta chains appeared HLA-restricted.

This CDR3 has 13 residues. The V and J ends lost 3 bases and 4 bases respectively, with 9 bases between them. The germline gives CDR1 SGHDN, CDR2 FVKESK. In the case of this clone: Its matching antigen is unknown.

Researchers ran the PCR with 60 Vbeta and 13 Jbeta primers. Sequencing used immunoSEQ multiplex PCR; TCRdb keeps in-frame clones, though not all of them. The sample records about 110,000 clones, roughly 70% being singletons. The sequenced material came from PBMCs. This clonotype was sampled from a male donor in good health and CMV-seropositive. V usage is TRBV14 and J usage is TRBJ1-2, with D tentatively TRBD1 (5 bases). The CDR3 spells CASSHRDGYGYTF. Here the CDR3 DNA reads TGTGCCAGCAGCCACAGGGATGGCTATGGCTACACCTTC.